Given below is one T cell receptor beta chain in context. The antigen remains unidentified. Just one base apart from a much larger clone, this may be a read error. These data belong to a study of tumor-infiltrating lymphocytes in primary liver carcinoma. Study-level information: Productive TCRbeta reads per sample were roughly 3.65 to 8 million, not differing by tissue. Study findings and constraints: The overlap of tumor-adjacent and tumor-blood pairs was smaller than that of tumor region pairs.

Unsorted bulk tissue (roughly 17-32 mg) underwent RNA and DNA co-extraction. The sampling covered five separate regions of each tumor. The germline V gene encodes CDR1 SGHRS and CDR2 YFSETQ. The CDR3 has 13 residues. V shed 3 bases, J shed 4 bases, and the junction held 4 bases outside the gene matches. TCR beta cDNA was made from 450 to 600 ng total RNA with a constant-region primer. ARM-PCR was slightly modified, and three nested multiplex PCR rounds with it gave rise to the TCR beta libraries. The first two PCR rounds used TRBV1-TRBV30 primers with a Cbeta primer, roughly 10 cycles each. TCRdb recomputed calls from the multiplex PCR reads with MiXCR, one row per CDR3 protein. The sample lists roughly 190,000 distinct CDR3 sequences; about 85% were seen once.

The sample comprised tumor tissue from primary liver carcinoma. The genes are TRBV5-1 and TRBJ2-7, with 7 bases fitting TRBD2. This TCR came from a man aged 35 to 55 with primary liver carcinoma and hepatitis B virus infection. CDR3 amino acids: CASSCGLEYEQYF. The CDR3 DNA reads TGCGCCAGCAGCTGCGGACTAGAGTACGAGCAGTACTTC.